This T cell receptor (beta chain) derives from a study of T-cell reconstitution after alpha-beta-depleted transplantation in children. Study-wide points: Among T cells one year after transplant, newly produced cells accounted for most counts and diversity.

This clonotype came up a few times. The target antigen is unknown. Preparation of the TCRbeta library involved a method that used unique molecular identifiers. TCRdb ran MiXCR on the PCR reads and lists one entry per CDR3 protein. The repertoire holds approximately 130,000 distinct CDR3 sequences, with more than 9.5% as singletons. Source: PBMCs, mostly from graft donor cells, taken 180 days after TCRalphabeta/CD19-depleted stem cell transplant. The receptor comes from a girl less than two years old who had a stem cell transplant for combined immunodeficiency, so the T cells may come from the graft donor.

In DNA, the CDR3 is TGTGCCAGCAGCTCCCCCGTCGCGACCGGGGAGCTGTTTTTT. It is translated as CASSSPVATGELFF. The rearrangement uses TRBV7-2 and TRBJ2-2; D uncertain. The germline V and J ends were trimmed by 4 bases and 5 bases, with 11 bases remaining between them. The CDR3 extends over 14 amino acids. Germline V gene sequence: CDR1 SGHTA, CDR2 FQGNSA.